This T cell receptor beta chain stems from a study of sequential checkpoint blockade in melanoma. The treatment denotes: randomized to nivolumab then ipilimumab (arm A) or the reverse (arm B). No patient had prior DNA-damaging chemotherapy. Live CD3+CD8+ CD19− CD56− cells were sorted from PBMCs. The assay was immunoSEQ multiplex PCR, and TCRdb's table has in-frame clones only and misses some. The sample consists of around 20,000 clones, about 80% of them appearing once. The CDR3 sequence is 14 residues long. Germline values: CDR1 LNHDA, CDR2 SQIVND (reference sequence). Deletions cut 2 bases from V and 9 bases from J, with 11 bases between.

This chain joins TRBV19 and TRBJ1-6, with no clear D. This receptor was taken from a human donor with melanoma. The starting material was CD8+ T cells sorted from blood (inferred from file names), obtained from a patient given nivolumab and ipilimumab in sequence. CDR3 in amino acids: CASSISAGGSPLHF. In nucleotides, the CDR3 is TGTGCCAGTAGTATAAGCGCGGGCGGTTCACCCCTCCACTTT.